The source of this TCR beta chain is a study of cytomegalovirus exposure and HLA in healthy donors. Study findings and constraints: Through in vitro validation, three CMV-associated chains were shown to be specific for CMV antigens. Several top significant clusters appeared, in a later analysis, to be linked to common viral pathogens. Fewer N-insertions than the roughly 670-donor mean were reportedly shown by an Asian-associated ancestry cluster in a later analysis.

The length of the CDR3 is 13 residues. Per the germline V gene, CDR1 is WNHNN and CDR2 is SYGVQD (reference sequence). The V gene end was trimmed by 4 bases and the J gene end by 3 bases; junction bases not matched to a gene: 2. With respect to this clone: The antigen is undetermined.

With 60 Vbeta and 13 Jbeta primers, the PCR was carried out. The assay was immunoSEQ multiplex PCR, and TCRdb's table has in-frame clones only and misses some. Here the sample spans 110,000 to 150,000 clones, 70% to 80% being singletons. The rearrangement links TRBV10-1 to TRBJ2-5; 7 nucleotides agree with TRBD1. The sequence was collected from a woman aged 55-75 years in good health and CMV-seropositive. Sequencing was done on a sample of PBMCs. The CDR3 reads CASSAGTEETQYF. The CDR3 DNA is TGCGCCAGCAGTGCCGGGACAGAAGAGACCCAGTACTTC.